The rows below give T cell receptor beta chains drawn from one sample of a study of cytomegalovirus exposure and HLA in healthy donors. TCRdb keeps only in-frame clones here, not all; method: immunoSEQ multiplex PCR. Seen here are about 360,000 clones, roughly 90% observed once, and the top ten hold approximately 0.86%. Source material: PBMCs. The receptors shown here come from a woman aged 18-29 years in good health and CMV-seronegative. The conserved cysteine and the conserved F or W are not part of the CDR3 here. Fields, in order: V gene, CDR3 protein.

>TRBV9
ASSVVDRGPPGELF
>TRBV27
ASSWTSENEQF
>TRBV9
ASSGTSGSNEQF
>TRBV15
ATSMGQAYEQY
>TRBV30
AGPGQAGELF
>TRBV29-1
SVGQGNYGYT
>TRBV5-1
ASSPGQVLPLGGYT
>TRBV11-2
ASREWRSSYEQY
>TRBV7-9
ASSLDSDTYDEQY
>TRBV4-1
ASSHSLGQVANYGYT
>TRBV4-1
ASSQPRGTNTEAF
>TRBV9
ASSRDSVGNEQF
>TRBV2
ASSVTQDRGRYPDTQY
>TRBV4-2
ASSQDLAGGYEQY
>TRBV28
ASSLRGDYYGYT
>TRBV25-1
ASSEYMSGGTSYEQY
>TRBV27
ASSLLGTSGSTDTQY
>TRBV4-2
ASSQEALIYNEQF
>TRBV6-1
ASGAGATNEKLF
>TRBV6-6
ASSPRDRHYGYT
>TRBV28
ASSTGVPYGYT
>TRBV5-6
ASSPIRGRRANYGYT